This T cell receptor (beta chain) comes out of a study of memory B cells and T cells in multiple sclerosis. General study findings and limits: Shared clonotype counts depended on differing compartment clone-set sizes and were normalized.

Repertoires were generated with immunoSEQ multiplex PCR, while TCRdb's copy carries only in-frame clones and drops some. Found here are 11,000 or so clones, 84% of them singletons; the top ten hold roughly 2.8%. With regard to this clone: The antigen is unknown.

Germline CDR1 and CDR2: LNHDA and SQIVND (reference sequence). This CDR3 is built from 13 residues. V lost 7 bases and J 6 bases, leaving 15 bases between the germline ends. Stimulus-free culture yielded autoproliferating CFSE-dim and non-proliferating CFSE-high T cells, each sequenced separately. Pooled replicate wells came from 5x10^7 CFSE-labeled PBMCs cultured approximately seven days without stimulus. The TCR originated in a human donor with multiple sclerosis. V usage is TRBV19 and J usage is TRBJ1-1; D gene uncertain. Specimen: PBMCs from blood kept in culture. The CDR3 here is CASTDYRKAEAFF. In nucleotides, the CDR3 is TGTGCCAGTACCGACTACCGGAAGGCTGAAGCTTTCTTT.